These 30 T cell receptor beta chains originate from one sample sequenced in a study of shared clonotypes between healthy human individuals. Profiled with immunoSEQ multiplex PCR; TCRdb holds only in-frame clones, not every one. The data show 530,000 or so clones, about three quarters seen once. The specimen sequenced was PBMCs. These receptors came from a woman in her 40s in good health. Some clones in this sample may be carry-over from other donors' samples.

The genes are TRBV29-1 and TRBJ2-1, with TRBD2 matching 7 bases. Germline CDR1 is SQVTM and CDR2 is ANQGSEA. The CDR3 sequence is 16 residues long. V dropped 3 bases and J dropped 2; count of bases not matched to a gene: 10. In DNA form, the CDR3 reads TGCAGCGTTGAGTTGGGGGGAGGGGAAACCTACAATGAGCAGTTCTTC. Translated, it gives CSVELGGGETYNEQFF.

In its sample, this clone was seen a few times. V gene TRBV7-8 combines with J gene TRBJ2-7, with 8 bases fitting TRBD2. This CDR3 spans 15 amino acids. V trimming: 5 bases; J trimming: 2 bases; junction bases outside the gene matches: 8. Germline V gives CDR1 SGHVS, CDR2 FQNEAQ. Here the CDR3 reads CASSPLSGRPYEQYF. The CDR3, as DNA: TGTGCCAGCAGCCCCCTAAGCGGGAGACCCTACGAGCAGTACTTC.

V gene TRBV28 combines with J gene TRBJ2-2, with TRBD2 matching 14 bases. The germline gives CDR1 MDHEN, CDR2 SYDVKM. The J segment lost 7 bases and the V segment lost 2 bases, leaving 9 bases of the junction unmatched. CDR3 length equals 18 residues. CDR3 bases: TGTGCCAGCAGTTTACGACTAGCGGGAGGGCTTCGTCACGGGGAGCTGTTTTTT. Translation: CASSLRLAGGLRHGELFF.

The DNA for the CDR3 is TGCGCCAGCAGCAAACTAGCGGGAGGGCCCTACAATGAGCAGTTCTTC. This translates into CASSKLAGGPYNEQFF. This chain connects TRBV5-1 to TRBJ2-1; 13 bases agree with TRBD2. With V trimmed by 4 bases and J by 2 bases, 3 bases remained unmatched. The CDR3 contains 16 residues. Germline values: CDR1 SGHRS, CDR2 YFSETQ.

V is TRBV9 and J is TRBJ2-1; maybe TRBD2 (8 bases). The CDR3 spans 18 residues. With 0 bases removed from V and 6 bases from J, the gap between germline ends came to 22 bases. The germline V gene encodes CDR1 SGDLS and CDR2 YYNGEE. In DNA form, the CDR3 reads TGTGCCAGCAGCGTAGCCCCCGCGGAGGGGGCGGGGGGCAATGAGCAGTTCTTC. This sequence encodes CASSVAPAEGAGGNEQFF.

This clone was seen many times. The sample contains more than one DNA sequence encoding this CDR3. The chain recombines TRBV27 with TRBJ2-3, with D perhaps TRBD2 (5 bases). CDR3 size: 15 residues. Trimming shortened V by 5 bases and J by 4 bases, and 16 bases separated the two germline ends. CDR1 and CDR2 (germline): MNHEY, SMNVEV (reference sequence). This CDR3 reads CASSQDLGGADTQYF. The CDR3 nucleotides read TGTGCCAGCAGTCAAGATCTAGGAGGAGCAGATACGCAGTATTTT.

This clone appeared many times. The CDR3: CASSLEPTSGYEQYF. The CDR3 coding sequence is TGTGCCAGCAGTTTGGAACCGACTAGCGGCTACGAGCAGTACTTC. The chain recombines TRBV28 with TRBJ2-7, with TRBD2 identical over 9 bases. V gave up 3 bases and J gave up 3 bases; unmatched junction bases: 6. CDR1 MDHEN and CDR2 SYDVKM come from the germline V gene. The CDR3 spans 15 residues.

The rearrangement uses TRBV5-8 and TRBJ2-1, with TRBD1 as a possible D gene (6 bases). Trimming stripped 3 bases from V and 4 bases from J, with 20 bases between. In germline, CDR1 is SGHTS, CDR2 YDEGEE. This CDR3 has 17 residues. CDR3 in amino acids: CASSSRPGAQRYNEQFF. For the CDR3, the DNA is TGTGCCAGCAGCTCCCGCCCAGGGGCCCAGAGGTACAATGAGCAGTTCTTC.

This clone has at least ten counts. The chain has TRBV10-2 and TRBJ1-5, with D possibly TRBD1 on 6 matching bases. This CDR3 has 13 residues. V was shortened by 10 bases and J by 3 bases, with 13 bases between the two germline ends. Germline-derived CDR1 and CDR2 are WSHSY and SAAADI. The CDR3 DNA sequence: TGCGCCACCCTAACAGGGTTCAATCAGCCCCAGCATTTT. Translation gives CATLTGFNQPQHF.

This clone was counted at least ten times. This chain connects TRBV7-8 to TRBJ2-5; D perhaps matches TRBD2 (6 bases). Germline assignment: CDR1 SGHVS and CDR2 FQNEAQ. V lost 5 bases and J 4 bases, leaving 14 bases between the germline ends. The CDR3 length is 14 residues. The CDR3, as DNA: TGTGCCAGCAGCCCCGGCGGGGCGGGAGAGACCCAGTACTTC. Translation gives CASSPGGAGETQYF. The variable domain in full, completed from reference TRBV7-8 and TRBJ2-5, reads GAGVSQSPRYKVAKRGQDVALRCDPISGHVSLFWYQQALGQGPEFLTYFQNEAQLDKSGLPSDRFFAERPEGSVSTLKIQRTQQEDSAVYLCASSPGGAGETQYFGPGTRLLVL.

The chain couples TRBV6-1 to TRBJ1-2; D uncertain. The germline V gene has CDR1 MNHNS and CDR2 SASEGT. V shed 7 bases and J shed 4 bases, with 19 bases lying between them. CDR3 length: 15 residues. CDR3 sequence: CASTIREPRSYGYTF. The CDR3 DNA reads as TGTGCCAGCACGATCCGGGAGCCCCGATCCTATGGCTACACCTTC.

The V call is TRBV27, the J call TRBJ1-3; the D is unclear. Germline V gene data show CDR1 as MNHEY and CDR2 as SMNVEV (reference sequence). Trimming pared 5 bases from V and 0 bases from J, leaving 14 bases between. The CDR3 is 16 amino acids. In DNA form, the CDR3 reads TGTGCCAGCAGTCTCGGACCGCCGAGCTCTGGAAACACCATATATTTT. Encoded protein: CASSLGPPSSGNTIYF.

V is TRBV5-1 and J is TRBJ2-3, with D hard to call. V shed 1 base and J shed 5 bases, with 17 bases lying between them. The CDR3 consists of 16 residues. Germline CDR1 reads SGHRS; CDR2 reads YFSETQ. The CDR3 nucleotides are TGCGCCAGCAGCTTGACCCAAAAAGGCCCCAAAGATACGCAGTATTTT. Its protein is CASSLTQKGPKDTQYF.

This clone was seen at least ten times. Within the sample, other DNA sequences also encode this same CDR3. The chain combines TRBV2 with TRBJ1-1; tentative D call: TRBD1 (5 bases). The CDR3 extends over 13 amino acids. V gave up 4 bases and J gave up 5 bases, with 11 bases separating them. From germline, CDR1 is SNHLY and CDR2 FYNNEI. The CDR3 bases are TGTGCCAGCAGTGTTGAGGGGAGGACTGAAGCTTTCTTT. Its translation is CASSVEGRTEAFF.

The chain recombines TRBV6-5 with TRBJ1-2, with D possibly matching TRBD1 (6 bases). V was shortened by 4 bases and J by 0 bases, with 15 bases between the two germline ends. Germline CDR1 is MNHEY and CDR2 is SVGAGI. This CDR3 has 16 residues. The DNA for the CDR3 is TGTGCCAGCAGTTCCGATTGGGAGGGGGCTAACTATGGCTACACCTTC. Translated, it gives CASSSDWEGANYGYTF.

J is TRBJ2-2 and V is TRBV6-1; no firm D call. The CDR3 length is 19 residues. V shed 4 bases and J shed 1 base, with 22 bases lying between them. Germline-derived CDR1 and CDR2 are MNHNS and SASEGT. The CDR3 coding sequence is TGTGCCAGCAGTGGTAGTGCGAAACTCGAGCAACTGAACACCGGGGAGCTGTTTTTT. Translating it yields CASSGSAKLEQLNTGELFF.

This clone was detected a few times. The V gene is TRBV2, the J gene TRBJ1-5; D call uncertain. Trimming took off 4 bases at V and 5 bases at J, with 12 bases between the two ends. From germline, CDR1 is SNHLY and CDR2 FYNNEI. The CDR3 runs to 14 residues. The CDR3 nucleotides read TGTGCCAGCAGTGTTGAGATGGGTTATCAGCCCCAGCATTTT. Translated, it gives CASSVEMGYQPQHF.

This rearrangement joins TRBV28 to TRBJ1-2; 7 nucleotides align to TRBD1. The CDR3 is 12 residues long. V gave up 5 bases and J gave up 8 bases; unmatched junction bases: 5. In germline, CDR1 is MDHEN, CDR2 SYDVKM. This chain's CDR3 is CASSPQGKGYTF. In nucleotides, the CDR3 is TGTGCCAGCAGTCCACAGGGGAAGGGCTACACCTTC.

The CDR3 DNA reads TGTGCCAGCAGCTTATCCGGCAGGCCAAACACTGAAGCTTTCTTT. Its protein product is CASSLSGRPNTEAFF. The chain combines TRBV7-6 with TRBJ1-1; no definite D call. This CDR3 comprises 15 residues. Germline V gene lookup returns CDR1 SGHVS and CDR2 FNYEAQ. Trimming removed 2 bases at V and 2 bases at J, with 12 bases between.

This clone has more than one count but fewer than ten. The genes are TRBV28 and TRBJ2-1; 11 positions match TRBD2. The CDR3 totals 16 residues. In germline, CDR1 is MDHEN, CDR2 SYDVKM. V lost 2 bases to trimming and J lost 7 bases; unmatched junction nucleotides: 7. CDR3 bases: TGTGCCAGCAGTTTAACTAGCGGGAGTTCATTGAATGAGCAGTTCTTC. Translating it yields CASSLTSGSSLNEQFF.

This clone was observed a single time. This sequence joins TRBV5-1 and TRBJ2-3, with D possibly TRBD2 on 6 matching bases. Per the germline V gene, CDR1 is SGHRS and CDR2 is YFSETQ. The CDR3 length is 13 residues. Trimming removed 4 bases at V and 5 bases at J, with 11 bases between. CDR3 loop: CASSQSGLDTQYF. CDR3 in DNA: TGCGCCAGCAGCCAATCGGGACTAGATACGCAGTATTTT.

The chain has TRBV7-3 and TRBJ2-7; 9 positions match TRBD2. The length of the CDR3 is 18 residues. V lost 10 bases and J lost 4; bases outside the gene matches: 23. Germline-derived CDR1 and CDR2 are SGHTA and FQGTGA. The CDR3 DNA reads TGTGCCAAAACCCGCCTATGGGCGGGAGGGCCGACTAAGTACGAGCAGTACTTC. Translation: CAKTRLWAGGPTKYEQYF.

This clone was recorded many times. This rearrangement joins TRBV5-1 to TRBJ2-2; TRBD1 matches at 11 bases. Losses at the gene ends were 0 bases for V and 4 bases for J; bases not matched to a gene: 2. Germline CDR1 and CDR2: SGHRS and YFSETQ. This CDR3 has 16 residues. CDR3 amino acids: CASSLGTGGGTGELFF. CDR3 in DNA: TGCGCCAGCAGCTTGGGGACAGGGGGCGGCACCGGGGAGCTGTTTTTT.

The genes are TRBV10-3 and TRBJ2-7; 10 nucleotides match TRBD1. V shed 10 bases, J shed 1 base, and the junction held 4 bases outside the gene matches. The CDR3 has 13 amino acids. Germline V gene data show CDR1 as ENHRY and CDR2 as SYGVKD. Here the CDR3 DNA reads TGTGCCAGCAGGACAGGGGGTTCCTACGAGCAGTACTTC. Translation: CASRTGGSYEQYF.

This clone appeared a single time. The J gene is TRBJ2-3, the V gene TRBV11-3; TRBD1 matches at 7 bases. V shed 4 bases and J 1 base; nucleotides not matched to a gene: 2. Germline V CDR1 and CDR2: SGHNT, YENEEA. The CDR3 length is 14 residues. DNA of the CDR3: TGTGCCAGCAGCTCAGGGGGTGGCACAGATACGCAGTATTTT. This encodes CASSSGGGTDTQYF.

J is TRBJ2-1 and V is TRBV5-4; the D call may be TRBD1 or TRBD2 (5 bases each). This CDR3 is built from 14 residues. The germline V gene has CDR1 SGHNT and CDR2 YYREEE (reference sequence). V lost 6 bases to trimming and J lost 6 bases, with 16 bases between them. This CDR3 is CASKNTGTINEQFF. The DNA for the CDR3 is TGTGCCAGCAAAAACACCGGGACCATCAATGAGCAGTTCTTC.

The chain carries TRBV29-1 and TRBJ2-5, with D possibly matching TRBD1 (6 bases). The end of the DNA aligns better with TRBJ2-7, so the J call may be wrong. The CDR3 is 14 amino acids. Germline CDR1 SQVTM, CDR2 ANQGSEA. The CDR3 DNA reads TGCAGCGTTGTTGTGGGGGCTAGGTCCTACGAGCAGTACTTC. It is translated as CSVVVGARSYEQYF.

The rearrangement joins TRBV6-1 to TRBJ1-2, with D hard to call. The CDR3 extends over 12 amino acids. The germline V gene has CDR1 MNHNS and CDR2 SASEGT. Trimming pared 9 bases from V and 5 bases from J, leaving 13 bases between. In DNA form, the CDR3 reads TGTGCCAGTTGCGAATCGGGGTATGGCTACACCTTC. It yields the protein CASCESGYGYTF.

A word on this clone: The sample carries other DNA sequences with the same CDR3. The gene calls are TRBV18 and TRBJ2-7, with D perhaps matching TRBD2 (6 bases). With 2 bases removed from V and 0 bases from J, the gap between germline ends came to 8 bases. Germline V gives CDR1 KGHSH, CDR2 LQKENI. The CDR3 totals 14 residues. CDR3 sequence: CASSPGGASYEQYF. Written as DNA, the CDR3 is TGTGCCAGCTCACCAGGCGGGGCCTCCTACGAGCAGTACTTC.

This chain joins TRBV6-5 and TRBJ2-3; 9 nucleotides align to TRBD2. Germline V gene lookup returns CDR1 MNHEY and CDR2 SVGAGI. The CDR3 extends over 12 amino acids. Trimming at V came to 2 bases and at J to 10 bases, leaving 1 base not matched to a gene. This CDR3 is CASSYLAGPQYF. CDR3 bases: TGTGCCAGCAGTTACCTAGCGGGACCGCAGTATTTT.